This entry lists 9 T cell receptor beta chains sequenced from one sample in a study of blood T cell repertoires in COVID-19. Sequenced by immunoSEQ multiplex PCR; TCRdb stores in-frame clones only, minus some. The sample yields roughly 92,000 clones, more than 75% seen once. Material: peripheral blood. All receptors derive from an elderly woman with acute or convalescent COVID-19.

The rearrangement joins TRBV7-2 to TRBJ2-7; TRBD1 matches at 9 bases. Trimming cost V 4 bases and J 4 bases; bases outside gene matches: 11. The CDR3 length is 16 residues. CDR1 SGHTA and CDR2 FQGNSA come from the germline V gene. The CDR3 DNA is TGTGCCAGCAGCTCTTGGGGACAGGGTGAGAGGTACGAGCAGTACTTC. Its protein product is CASSSWGQGERYEQYF.

The chain employs TRBV18 and TRBJ2-3; possible D gene TRBD1, 5 bases. This CDR3 spans 14 amino acids. Germline loops: CDR1 KGHSH, CDR2 LQKENI. V was clipped by 0 bases and J by 5 bases, with 9 bases between them. In nucleotides, the CDR3 is TGTGCCAGCTCACCACCGAAAGGGGTAGATACGCAGTATTTT. Its translation: CASSPPKGVDTQYF. The full variable domain, in which reference TRBV18 and TRBJ2-3 provide the parts outside the CDR3, is NAGVMQNPRHLVRRRGQEARLRCSPMKGHSHVYWYRQLPEEGLKFMVYLQKENIIDESGMPKERFSAEFPKEGPSILRIQQVVRGDSAAYFCASSPPKGVDTQYFGPGTRLTVL.

A remark on this clone: Other nucleotide sequences from this sample produce the same CDR3. The DNA of the CDR3 is TGTGCCAGCAGCAAGGGGGCGGGGGGTGGACAAGAGACCCAGTACTTC. It encodes CASSKGAGGGQETQYF. The J gene is TRBJ2-5, the V gene TRBV11-3, with a weak D call TRBD2 (8 bases). Germline V gene lookup returns CDR1 SGHNT and CDR2 YENEEA. V shed 5 bases and J shed 2 bases, with 18 bases lying between them. The CDR3 runs 16 residues.

The gene calls are TRBV25-1 and TRBJ1-2, with TRBD1 identical over 9 bases. Germline CDR1 reads MGHDK; CDR2 reads SYGVNS. V shed 3 bases and J 8 bases; nucleotides not matched to a gene: 4. The CDR3 loop spans 13 amino acids. The CDR3 reads CASSEGQGGGYTF. The CDR3 region has the DNA TGTGCCAGCAGTGAGGGACAGGGAGGGGGCTACACCTTC.

The chain links TRBV7-9 to TRBJ1-1, with 11 nucleotides matching TRBD1. The V gene's germline CDR1 is SEHNR and CDR2 FQNEAQ (reference sequence). V lost 3 bases to trimming and J lost 0 bases; unmatched junction nucleotides: 12. This CDR3 contains 19 residues. CDR3 protein: CASSFVGTGTGGMNTEAFF. CDR3 in DNA: TGTGCCAGCAGCTTTGTTGGGACCGGGACAGGGGGAATGAACACTGAAGCTTTCTTT.

This chain uses TRBV9 with TRBJ1-1; no reliable D call. Trimming removed 1 base at V and 3 bases at J, with 7 bases between. Germline V gene data show CDR1 as SGDLS and CDR2 as YYNGEE. This CDR3 has 13 residues. The CDR3 bases are TGTGCCAGCAGCGTAACTCAGGACACTGAAGCTTTCTTT. Its translation is CASSVTQDTEAFF.

The gene calls are TRBV3-1 (or the pseudogene TRBV3-2) and TRBJ2-1, with D possibly matching TRBD1 (7 bases). V lost 4 bases, J lost 14 bases, and 18 bases lay in between. Germline V gives CDR1 LGHDT, CDR2 YNNKEL (reference sequence). This CDR3 has 13 amino acids. The CDR3 sequence is CASSPSGGLVEFF. Here the CDR3 DNA reads TGTGCCAGCAGCCCCTCAGGGGGGCTAGTGGAGTTCTTC.

The CDR3 is CASSPGGAGIYNEQFF. The CDR3 DNA sequence: TGTGCCAGCTCACCCGGGGGAGCGGGGATTTACAATGAGCAGTTCTTC. The V and J genes are TRBV18 and TRBJ2-1; 7 bases align to TRBD2. Trimming cost V 3 bases and J 4 bases; bases outside gene matches: 9. Looked up from germline, CDR1 is KGHSH and CDR2 is LQKENI. This CDR3 spans 16 amino acids.

Regarding this clone: The sample has other DNA sequences that encode this CDR3 too. This sequence joins TRBV12-3 or TRBV12-4 and TRBJ2-5, with D perhaps TRBD2 (5 bases). V was clipped by 2 bases and J by 5 bases, with 9 bases between them. This CDR3 has 13 amino acids. This CDR3 reads CASSLSGSETQYF. The CDR3 DNA is TGTGCCAGCAGTTTATCGGGGAGCGAGACCCAGTACTTC.